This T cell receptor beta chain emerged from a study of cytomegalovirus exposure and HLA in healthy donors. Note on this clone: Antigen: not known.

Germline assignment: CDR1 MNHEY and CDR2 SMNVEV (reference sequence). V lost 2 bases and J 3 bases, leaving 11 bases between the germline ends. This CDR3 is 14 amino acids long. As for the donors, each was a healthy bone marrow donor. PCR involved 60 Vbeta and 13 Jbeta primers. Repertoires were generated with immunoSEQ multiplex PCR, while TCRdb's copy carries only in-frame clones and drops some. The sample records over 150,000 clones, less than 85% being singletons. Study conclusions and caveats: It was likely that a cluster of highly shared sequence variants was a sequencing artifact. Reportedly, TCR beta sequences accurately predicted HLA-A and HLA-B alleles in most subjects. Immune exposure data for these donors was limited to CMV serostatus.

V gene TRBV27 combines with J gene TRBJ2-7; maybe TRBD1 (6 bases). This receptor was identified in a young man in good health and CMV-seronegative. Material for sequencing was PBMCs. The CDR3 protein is CASSLGNRVYEQYF. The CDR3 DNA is TGTGCCAGCAGTTTAGGTAACAGGGTCTACGAGCAGTACTTC.